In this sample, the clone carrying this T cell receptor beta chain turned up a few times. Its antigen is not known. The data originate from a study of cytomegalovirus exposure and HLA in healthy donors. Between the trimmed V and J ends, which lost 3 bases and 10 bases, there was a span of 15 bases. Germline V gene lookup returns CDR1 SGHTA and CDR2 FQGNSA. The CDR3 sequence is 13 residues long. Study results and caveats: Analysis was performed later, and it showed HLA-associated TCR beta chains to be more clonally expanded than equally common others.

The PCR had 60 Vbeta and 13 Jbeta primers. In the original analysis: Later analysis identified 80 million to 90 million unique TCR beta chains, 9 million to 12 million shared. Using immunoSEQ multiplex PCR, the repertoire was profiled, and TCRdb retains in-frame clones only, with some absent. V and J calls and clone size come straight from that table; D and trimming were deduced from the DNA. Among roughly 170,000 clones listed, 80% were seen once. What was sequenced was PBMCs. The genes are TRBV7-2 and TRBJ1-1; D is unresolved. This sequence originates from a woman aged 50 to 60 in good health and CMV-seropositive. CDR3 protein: CASSFAPPEGAFF. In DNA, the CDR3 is TGTGCCAGCAGCTTTGCGCCACCTGAGGGAGCTTTCTTT.